Shown below are 17 T cell receptor beta chains from a single sample sequenced in a study of Graves' ophthalmopathy and Graves' hyperthyroidism. From RNA, the CDR3 regions of TCR beta chains were amplified and sequenced. HTBI-primed first-round RT-PCR preceded second-round multiplex PCR. TCRdb itself ran the multiplex PCR reads through MiXCR, one entry per CDR3 protein. The sample lists 650,000 to 900,000 distinct CDR3 sequences, around 40% occurring once. Sequencing input: peripheral blood. Receptors were obtained from an adult man with Graves' ophthalmopathy.

The genes are TRBV20-1 and TRBJ1-6; perhaps TRBD1 as D (6 bases). Germline V gene sequence: CDR1 DFQATT, CDR2 SNEGSKA (reference sequence). This CDR3 spans 16 amino acids. Trimming removed 0 bases from V and 7 bases from J, with 16 bases in between. The CDR3 loop is CSARDIAGAQNSPLHF. For the CDR3, the DNA is TGCAGTGCTAGAGATATTGCAGGGGCTCAAAATTCACCCCTCCACTTT.

The chain links TRBV29-1 to TRBJ2-7, with 9 bases that match TRBD1. The junction had 20 bases not matched to a gene; V was cut back by 7 bases and J by 4 bases. The germline V gene encodes CDR1 SQVTM and CDR2 ANQGSEA. This CDR3 region has 17 residues. CDR3 DNA: TGCAGCGCTATGGGACAGGGAGTCGGTCAGCCCCAGTACGAGCAGTACTTC. It yields the protein CSAMGQGVGQPQYEQYF.

J is TRBJ2-7 and V is TRBV29-1, with 8 nucleotides matching TRBD1. Germline CDR1 is SQVTM and CDR2 is ANQGSEA. With V trimmed by 4 bases and J by 5 bases, 7 bases remained unmatched. The CDR3 is 13 residues long. This chain's CDR3 is CSVGTGSLHEQYF. CDR3 nucleotides: TGCAGCGTTGGGACAGGGAGTCTCCACGAGCAGTACTTC.

This chain joins TRBV7-2 and TRBJ2-5; the D gene is possibly TRBD2 (7 bases). This CDR3 region has 14 residues. Trimming stripped 2 bases from V and 5 bases from J, with 12 bases between. CDR1 SGHTA and CDR2 FQGNSA come from the germline V gene. The CDR3 is CASSLWGGPETQYF. The CDR3 nucleotides are TGTGCCAGCAGCTTATGGGGGGGGCCGGAGACCCAGTACTTC.

Concerning this clonotype itself: A read error may be the cause here, since a much bigger clone is one base away. The chain carries TRBV24-1 and TRBJ2-5; D gene uncertain. This CDR3 has 13 residues. In germline, CDR1 is KGHDR, CDR2 SFDVKD. As DNA, the CDR3 is TGTGCCAGCAGTTACTCGAAGGGTGGGACCCAGTACTTC. Translated, it gives CASSYSKGGTQYF.

The V and J genes are TRBV29-1 and TRBJ2-1; no firm D call. Per the germline V gene, CDR1 is SQVTM and CDR2 is ANQGSEA. V lost 5 bases, J lost 4 bases, and 3 bases lay in between. The CDR3 loop spans 10 amino acids. The CDR3 reads CSVLYNEQFF. The CDR3 coding sequence is TGCAGCGTTCTTTACAATGAGCAGTTCTTC.

This clonotype was recorded a few times. The chain carries TRBV12-3 or TRBV12-4 and TRBJ1-2; no clear D. V was clipped by 0 bases and J by 3 bases, with 14 bases between them. The CDR3 is 16 amino acids. The CDR3 sequence is CASSLAGGITHYGYTF. DNA of the CDR3: TGTGCCAGCAGTTTAGCGGGTGGAATTACCCACTATGGCTACACCTTC.

This clonotype appeared a single time. A read error may produce the germline difference seen at one junction end. The chain links TRBV6-6 to TRBJ2-5; D unresolved. This CDR3 is 10 amino acids long. Germline values: CDR1 MNHNY, CDR2 SVGAGI (reference sequence). CDR3 loop: CASRSETQYF. The CDR3 nucleotides read TGTGCGAGCAGGTCAGAGACCCAGTACTTC.

The V and J genes are TRBV11-2 and TRBJ1-2; 8 nucleotides align to TRBD1. Germline assignment: CDR1 SGHAT and CDR2 FQNNGV. The CDR3 runs 16 residues. V lost 1 base to trimming and J lost 6 bases; unmatched junction nucleotides: 10. The CDR3 sequence: CASSLATPQGVHGYTF. CDR3 bases: TGTGCCAGCAGCTTAGCCACCCCACAGGGGGTCCATGGCTACACCTTC.

As to this clonotype: One base away lies a much larger clone, so this may be a sequencing read error. The rearrangement uses TRBV29-1 and TRBJ2-5; D is perhaps TRBD2 (5 bases). The CDR3 totals 13 residues. Germline CDR1 SQVTM, CDR2 ANQGSEA. V lost 8 bases and J 0 bases, leaving 13 bases between the germline ends. As DNA, the CDR3 is TGCAGCCTAGCTGACAAGAACCAAGAGACCCAGTACTTC. It translates to CSLADKNQETQYF.

The V and J genes are TRBV29-1 and TRBJ1-2; 8 positions agree with TRBD1. The CDR3 length is 12 residues. In germline, CDR1 is SQVTM, CDR2 ANQGSEA. V shed 7 bases and J 6 bases; nucleotides not matched to a gene: 7. Written as DNA, the CDR3 is TGCAGCGCCGGACAGGGACGAGATGGCTACACCTTC. It specifies CSAGQGRDGYTF.

This clonotype showed up many times. The chain couples TRBV2 to TRBJ1-6; no clear D gene. Germline loops: CDR1 SNHLY, CDR2 FYNNEI. V shed 7 bases and J shed 3 bases, with 7 bases lying between them. This CDR3 has 13 amino acids. In DNA, the CDR3 is TGTGCCAGCACGGAAATCTATAATTCACCCCTCCACTTT. As protein: CASTEIYNSPLHF.

V usage is TRBV19 and J usage is TRBJ2-7; D call uncertain. This CDR3 is 13 amino acids long. Trimming took 10 bases from V and 5 from J, leaving 18 bases between them. CDR1 and CDR2 (germline): LNHDA, SQIVND (reference sequence). CDR3 residues: CATSPAIPHEQYF. The CDR3 DNA reads TGTGCCACCTCACCCGCTATACCCCACGAGCAGTACTTC.

The chain has TRBV11-2 and TRBJ1-1; tentative D call: TRBD1 (5 bases). CDR3 length: 15 residues. V was cut by 4 bases and J by 6 bases, with 18 bases left in between. Germline CDR1 and CDR2: SGHAT and FQNNGV. This CDR3 is CASSWSTLRDPEAFF. The CDR3 DNA sequence: TGTGCCAGCAGCTGGAGTACTTTAAGGGACCCTGAAGCTTTCTTT.

The J gene is TRBJ1-6, the V gene TRBV19; TRBD1 agrees at 8 bases. The V gene's germline CDR1 is LNHDA and CDR2 SQIVND (reference sequence). The V segment lost 9 bases and the J segment 9 bases; nucleotides outside the gene matches: 13. The CDR3 spans 15 residues. CDR3 residues: CASATGQGRGSPLHF. The CDR3 DNA reads as TGTGCCAGCGCCACCGGACAGGGCCGCGGTTCACCCCTCCACTTT.

The rearrangement links TRBV29-1 to TRBJ1-4; D is uncertain. Germline-derived CDR1 and CDR2 are SQVTM and ANQGSEA. The CDR3 has 14 amino acids. Trimming left V 6 bases short and J 0 bases short, with 11 bases between. The CDR3 sequence: CSVIPGATNEKLFF. DNA of the CDR3: TGCAGCGTCATACCGGGAGCAACTAATGAAAAACTGTTTTTT.

This clonotype turned up a few times. The V gene is TRBV9, the J gene TRBJ2-2; tentatively, D is TRBD1 (6 bases). Trimming stripped 0 bases from V and 6 bases from J, with 12 bases between. Germline values: CDR1 SGDLS, CDR2 YYNGEE. The CDR3 consists of 15 residues. The CDR3 region is CASSVDRAGSGELFF. The CDR3 DNA sequence: TGTGCCAGCAGCGTAGACAGGGCGGGCTCCGGGGAGCTGTTTTTT.